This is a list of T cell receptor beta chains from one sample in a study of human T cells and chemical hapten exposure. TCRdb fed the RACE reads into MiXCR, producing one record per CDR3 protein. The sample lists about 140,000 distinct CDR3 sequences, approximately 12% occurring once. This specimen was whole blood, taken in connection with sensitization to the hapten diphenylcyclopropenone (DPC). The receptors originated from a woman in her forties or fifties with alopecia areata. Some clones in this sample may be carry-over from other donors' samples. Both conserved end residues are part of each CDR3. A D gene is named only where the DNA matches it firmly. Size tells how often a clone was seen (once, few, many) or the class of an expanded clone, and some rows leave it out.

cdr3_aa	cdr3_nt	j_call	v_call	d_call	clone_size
CASSLKKGVGQFF	TGTGCCAGCAGCTTAAAGAAAGGGGTCGGGCAGTTCTTC	TRBJ2-1	TRBV7-2	-	-
CSVRQGNEQYF	TGCAGCGTACGACAGGGGAACGAGCAGTACTTC	TRBJ2-7	TRBV29-1	TRBD1	few
CASSSSTDTQYF	TGTGCCAGCAGCTCGAGCACAGATACGCAGTATTTT	TRBJ2-3	TRBV6-2/TRBV6-3	-	many
CASSLGLPPYEQYF	TGTGCCAGCAGCTTGGGTCTTCCCCCCTACGAGCAGTACTTC	TRBJ2-7	TRBV7-9	-	few
CASSYSETGNEQYF	TGTGCCAGCAGTTACTCCGAGACAGGGAACGAGCAGTACTTC	TRBJ2-7	TRBV6-6	TRBD1	-
CSARTVDNSPLHF	TGCAGTGCTCGGACAGTTGATAATTCACCCCTCCACTTT	TRBJ1-6	TRBV20-1	-	-
CASSSRDRDYGYTF	TGTGCCAGCAGCTCCCGGGACAGGGACTATGGCTACACCTTC	TRBJ1-2	TRBV7-9	TRBD1	many
CASSPQGPLNTEAFF	TGTGCCAGCAGTCCTCAGGGACCGCTTAACACTGAAGCTTTCTTT	TRBJ1-1	TRBV25-1	-	-
CASGLAGGTDTQYF	TGTGCCAGCGGGCTAGCGGGAGGCACAGATACGCAGTATTTT	TRBJ2-3	TRBV7-9	TRBD2	-
CASSQGTGQPQHF	TGTGCCAGCAGCCAAGGGACAGGACAGCCCCAGCATTTT	TRBJ1-5	TRBV14	TRBD1	many
CAGARSPQRETQYF	TGTGCCGGAGCCCGCAGCCCGCAAAGAGAGACCCAGTACTTC	TRBJ2-5	TRBV7-9	-	many